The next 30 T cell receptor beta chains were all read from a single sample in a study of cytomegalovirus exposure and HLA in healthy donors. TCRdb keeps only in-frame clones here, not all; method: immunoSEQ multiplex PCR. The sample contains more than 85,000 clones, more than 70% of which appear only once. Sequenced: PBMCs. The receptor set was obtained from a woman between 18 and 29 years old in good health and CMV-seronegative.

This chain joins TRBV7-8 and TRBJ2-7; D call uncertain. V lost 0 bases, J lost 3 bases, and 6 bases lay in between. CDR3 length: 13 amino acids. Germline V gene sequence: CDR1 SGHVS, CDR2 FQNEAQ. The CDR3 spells CASSLARNYEQYF. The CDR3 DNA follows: TGTGCCAGCAGCTTAGCGCGTAACTACGAGCAGTACTTC. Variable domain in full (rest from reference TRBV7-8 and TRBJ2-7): GAGVSQSPRYKVAKRGQDVALRCDPISGHVSLFWYQQALGQGPEFLTYFQNEAQLDKSGLPSDRFFAERPEGSVSTLKIQRTQQEDSAVYLCASSLARNYEQYFGPGTRLTVT.

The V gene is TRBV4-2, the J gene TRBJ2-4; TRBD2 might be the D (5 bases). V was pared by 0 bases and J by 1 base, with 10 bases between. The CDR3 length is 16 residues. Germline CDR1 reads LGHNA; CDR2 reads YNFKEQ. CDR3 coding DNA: TGTGCCAGCAGCCAAGAGGCACTAGGGGCCAAAAACATTCAGTACTTC. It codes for CASSQEALGAKNIQYF.

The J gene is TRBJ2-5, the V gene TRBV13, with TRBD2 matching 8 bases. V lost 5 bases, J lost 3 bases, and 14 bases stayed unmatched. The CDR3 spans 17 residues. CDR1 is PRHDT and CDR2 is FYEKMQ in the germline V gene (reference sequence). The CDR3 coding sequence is TGTGCCAGCAGCCCATCCCCCTCGGCGGGAGGTGAAGAGACCCAGTACTTC. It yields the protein CASSPSPSAGGEETQYF.

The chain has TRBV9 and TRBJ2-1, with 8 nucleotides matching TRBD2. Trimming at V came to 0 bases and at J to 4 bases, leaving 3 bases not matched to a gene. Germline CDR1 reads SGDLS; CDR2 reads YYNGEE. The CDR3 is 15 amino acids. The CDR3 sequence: CASSVVTSGYNEQFF. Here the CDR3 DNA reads TGTGCCAGCAGCGTAGTCACTAGCGGATACAATGAGCAGTTCTTC.

In DNA form, the CDR3 reads TGTGCCAGCAGCTCGGACAGGTTGTCATCTGAAGCTTTCTTT. The encoded protein is CASSSDRLSSEAFF. The gene calls are TRBV11-2 and TRBJ1-1; 7 nucleotides match TRBD1. Trimming removed 4 bases from V and 6 bases from J; junction bases left unmatched: 8. CDR3 length: 14 amino acids. The germline V gene has CDR1 SGHAT and CDR2 FQNNGV.

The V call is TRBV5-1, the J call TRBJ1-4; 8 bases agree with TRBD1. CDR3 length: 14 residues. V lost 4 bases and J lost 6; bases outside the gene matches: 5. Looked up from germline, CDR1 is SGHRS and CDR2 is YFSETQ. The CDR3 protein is CASSLGQGDEKLFF. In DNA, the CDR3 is TGCGCCAGCAGCCTAGGACAGGGCGATGAAAAACTGTTTTTT.

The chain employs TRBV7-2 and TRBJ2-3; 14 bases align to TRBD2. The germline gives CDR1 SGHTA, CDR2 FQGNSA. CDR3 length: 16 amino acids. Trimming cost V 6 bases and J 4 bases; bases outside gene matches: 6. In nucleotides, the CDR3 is TGTGCCAGCAGTCCGGGACTAGCGGGGGCCTCAGATACGCAGTATTTT. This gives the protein CASSPGLAGASDTQYF.

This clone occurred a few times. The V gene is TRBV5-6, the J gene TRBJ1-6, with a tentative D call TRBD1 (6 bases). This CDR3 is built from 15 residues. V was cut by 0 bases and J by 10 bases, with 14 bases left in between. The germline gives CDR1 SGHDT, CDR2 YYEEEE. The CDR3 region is CASSLGGGQRSPLHF. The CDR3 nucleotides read TGTGCCAGCAGCTTGGGGGGGGGACAAAGGTCACCCCTCCACTTT.

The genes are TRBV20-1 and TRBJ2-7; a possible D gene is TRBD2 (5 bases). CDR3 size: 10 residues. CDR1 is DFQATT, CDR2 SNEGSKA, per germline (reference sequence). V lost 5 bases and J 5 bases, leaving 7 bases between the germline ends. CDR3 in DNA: TGCAGTGCTCCCGGGAACGAGCAGTACTTC. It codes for CSAPGNEQYF.

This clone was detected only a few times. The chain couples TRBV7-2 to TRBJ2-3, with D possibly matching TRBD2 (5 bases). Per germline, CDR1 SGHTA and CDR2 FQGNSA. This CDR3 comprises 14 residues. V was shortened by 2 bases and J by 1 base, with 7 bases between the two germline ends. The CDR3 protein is CASSLWTGTDTQYF. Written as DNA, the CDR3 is TGTGCCAGCAGCTTATGGACTGGCACAGATACGCAGTATTTT.

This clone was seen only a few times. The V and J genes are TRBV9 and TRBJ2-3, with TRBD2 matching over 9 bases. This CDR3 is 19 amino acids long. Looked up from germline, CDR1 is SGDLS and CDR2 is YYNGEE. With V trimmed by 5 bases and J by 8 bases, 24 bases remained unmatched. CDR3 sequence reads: CASSSTLAGRGSGVGTQYF. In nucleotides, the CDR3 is TGTGCCAGCAGTTCCACTCTAGCGGGGCGAGGGTCTGGTGTTGGTACGCAGTATTTT.

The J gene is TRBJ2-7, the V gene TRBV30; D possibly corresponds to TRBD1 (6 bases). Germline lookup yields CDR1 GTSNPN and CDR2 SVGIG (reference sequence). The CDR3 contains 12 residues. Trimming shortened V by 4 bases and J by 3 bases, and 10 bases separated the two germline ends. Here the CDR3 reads CAWTRDNYEQYF. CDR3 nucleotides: TGTGCCTGGACCCGGGACAACTACGAGCAGTACTTC.

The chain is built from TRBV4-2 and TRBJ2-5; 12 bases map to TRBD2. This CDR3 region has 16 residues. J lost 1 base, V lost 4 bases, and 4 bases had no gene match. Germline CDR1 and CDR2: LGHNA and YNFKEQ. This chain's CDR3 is CASSPTSGGTQETQYF. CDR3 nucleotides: TGTGCCAGCAGCCCAACTAGCGGGGGGACCCAAGAGACCCAGTACTTC.

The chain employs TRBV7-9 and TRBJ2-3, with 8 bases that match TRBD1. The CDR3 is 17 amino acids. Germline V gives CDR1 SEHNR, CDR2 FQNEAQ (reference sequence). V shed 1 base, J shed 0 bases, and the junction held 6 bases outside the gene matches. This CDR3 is CASSLGPGQDSTDTQYF. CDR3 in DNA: TGTGCCAGCAGCTTAGGCCCGGGACAGGATAGCACAGATACGCAGTATTTT.

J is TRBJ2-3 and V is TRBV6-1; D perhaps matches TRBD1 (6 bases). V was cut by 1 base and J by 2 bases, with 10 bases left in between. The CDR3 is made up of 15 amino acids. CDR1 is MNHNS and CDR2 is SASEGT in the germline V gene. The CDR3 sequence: CASSEEGQYTDTQYF. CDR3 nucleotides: TGTGCCAGCAGTGAAGAAGGACAGTACACAGATACGCAGTATTTT.

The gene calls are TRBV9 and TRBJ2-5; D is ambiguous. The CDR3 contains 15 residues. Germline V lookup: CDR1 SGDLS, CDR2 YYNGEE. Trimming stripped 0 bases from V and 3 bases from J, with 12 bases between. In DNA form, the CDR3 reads TGTGCCAGCAGCGTAGAATTTGGGCCTGAAGAGACCCAGTACTTC. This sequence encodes CASSVEFGPEETQYF.

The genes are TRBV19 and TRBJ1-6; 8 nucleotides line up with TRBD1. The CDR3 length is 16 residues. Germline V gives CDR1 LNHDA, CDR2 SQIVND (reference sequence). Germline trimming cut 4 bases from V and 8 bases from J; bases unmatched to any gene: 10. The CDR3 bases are TGTGCCAGTAGTAACCCAGACAGGGGAGCCCATTCACCCCTCCACTTT. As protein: CASSNPDRGAHSPLHF.

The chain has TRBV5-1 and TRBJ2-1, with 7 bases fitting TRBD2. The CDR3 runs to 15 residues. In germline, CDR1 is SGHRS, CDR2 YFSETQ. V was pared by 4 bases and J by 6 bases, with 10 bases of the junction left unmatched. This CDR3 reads CASSRGSSVGNEQFF. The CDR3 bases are TGCGCCAGCAGCCGCGGGAGCTCTGTCGGCAATGAGCAGTTCTTC.

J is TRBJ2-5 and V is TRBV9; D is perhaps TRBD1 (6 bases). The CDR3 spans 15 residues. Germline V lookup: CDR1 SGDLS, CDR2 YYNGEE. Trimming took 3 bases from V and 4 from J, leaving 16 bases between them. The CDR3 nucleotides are TGTGCCAGCAGCGCCGAGAGGACAGCTGGAGAGACCCAGTACTTC. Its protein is CASSAERTAGETQYF.

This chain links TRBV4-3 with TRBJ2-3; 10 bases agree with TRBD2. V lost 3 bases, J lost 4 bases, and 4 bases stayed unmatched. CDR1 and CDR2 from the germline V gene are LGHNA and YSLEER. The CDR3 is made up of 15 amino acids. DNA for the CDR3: TGCGCCAGCAGCCAGAAAAGCGGGGGGGCAGATACGCAGTATTTT. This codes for CASSQKSGGADTQYF.

The CDR3: CASSSPGTAAKNIQYF. The CDR3 region has the DNA TGTGCCAGTAGTTCCCCCGGGACTGCCGCCAAAAACATTCAGTACTTC. The V gene is TRBV19, the J gene TRBJ2-4; possible D gene TRBD2, 6 bases. The CDR3 has 16 residues. CDR1 and CDR2 (germline): LNHDA, SQIVND (reference sequence). V was cut by 5 bases and J by 1 base, with 15 bases left in between.

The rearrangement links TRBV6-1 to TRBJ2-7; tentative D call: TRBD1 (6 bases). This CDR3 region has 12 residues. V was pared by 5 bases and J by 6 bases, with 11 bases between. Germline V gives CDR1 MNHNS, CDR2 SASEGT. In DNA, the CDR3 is TGTGCCAGCAGTACCCGGACAGCCGAGCAGTACTTC. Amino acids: CASSTRTAEQYF.

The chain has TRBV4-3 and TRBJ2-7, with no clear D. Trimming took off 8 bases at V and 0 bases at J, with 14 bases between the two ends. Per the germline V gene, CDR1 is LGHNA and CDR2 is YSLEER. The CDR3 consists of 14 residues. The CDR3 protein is CASSTDGGSYEQYF. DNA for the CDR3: TGCGCCAGCTCAACCGACGGCGGCTCCTACGAGCAGTACTTC.

CDR3 DNA sequence: TGTGCCAGCAGCCCTACTAGCAGGCTCGGGGATGAGCAGTTCTTC. Its protein product is CASSPTSRLGDEQFF. The chain employs TRBV7-9 and TRBJ2-1; a possible D gene is TRBD2 (6 bases). The ends were cut back, 5 bases at V and 8 bases at J, with 19 bases in the middle. CDR1 SEHNR and CDR2 FQNEAQ come from the germline V gene (reference sequence). CDR3 length: 15 amino acids.

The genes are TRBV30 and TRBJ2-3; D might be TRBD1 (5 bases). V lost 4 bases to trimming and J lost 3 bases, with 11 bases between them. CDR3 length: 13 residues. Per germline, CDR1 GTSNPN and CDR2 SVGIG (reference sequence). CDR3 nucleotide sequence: TGTGCCTGGACGGCAGGGTCGACAGATACGCAGTATTTT. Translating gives CAWTAGSTDTQYF.

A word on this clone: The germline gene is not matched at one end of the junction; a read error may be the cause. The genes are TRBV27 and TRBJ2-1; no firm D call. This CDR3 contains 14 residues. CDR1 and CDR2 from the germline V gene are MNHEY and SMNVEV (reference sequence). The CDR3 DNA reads TGTGCCAGCAGTTTAAGAGCCTCCAACAATGAGCAGTTCTTC. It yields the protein CASSLRASNNEQFF.

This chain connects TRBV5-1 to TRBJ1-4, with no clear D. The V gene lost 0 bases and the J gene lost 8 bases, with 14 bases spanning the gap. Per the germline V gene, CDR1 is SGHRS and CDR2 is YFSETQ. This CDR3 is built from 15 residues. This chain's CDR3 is CASSLGRNKYEKLFF. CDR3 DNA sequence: TGCGCCAGCAGCTTGGGCCGTAACAAGTACGAAAAACTGTTTTTT.

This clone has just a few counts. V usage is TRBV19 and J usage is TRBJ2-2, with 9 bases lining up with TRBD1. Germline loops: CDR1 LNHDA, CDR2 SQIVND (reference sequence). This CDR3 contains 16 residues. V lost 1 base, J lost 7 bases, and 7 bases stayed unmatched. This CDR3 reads CASSIVGTGSNGELFF. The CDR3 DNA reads TGTGCCAGTAGTATAGTTGGGACAGGGAGTAACGGGGAGCTGTTTTTT.

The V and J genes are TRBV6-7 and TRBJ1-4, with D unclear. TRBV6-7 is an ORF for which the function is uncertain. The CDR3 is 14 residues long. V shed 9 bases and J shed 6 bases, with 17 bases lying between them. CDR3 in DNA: TGTGCCAGGGAGACTAAAGGGCAGGATGAAAAACTGTTTTTT. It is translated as CARETKGQDEKLFF.

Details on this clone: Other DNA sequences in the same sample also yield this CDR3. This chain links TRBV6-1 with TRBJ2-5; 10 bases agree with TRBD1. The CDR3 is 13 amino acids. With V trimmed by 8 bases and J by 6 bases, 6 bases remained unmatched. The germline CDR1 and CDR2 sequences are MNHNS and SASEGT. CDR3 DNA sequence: TGTGCCAGCTCTGACAGGGGGCTAAAGACCCAGTACTTC. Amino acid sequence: CASSDRGLKTQYF.